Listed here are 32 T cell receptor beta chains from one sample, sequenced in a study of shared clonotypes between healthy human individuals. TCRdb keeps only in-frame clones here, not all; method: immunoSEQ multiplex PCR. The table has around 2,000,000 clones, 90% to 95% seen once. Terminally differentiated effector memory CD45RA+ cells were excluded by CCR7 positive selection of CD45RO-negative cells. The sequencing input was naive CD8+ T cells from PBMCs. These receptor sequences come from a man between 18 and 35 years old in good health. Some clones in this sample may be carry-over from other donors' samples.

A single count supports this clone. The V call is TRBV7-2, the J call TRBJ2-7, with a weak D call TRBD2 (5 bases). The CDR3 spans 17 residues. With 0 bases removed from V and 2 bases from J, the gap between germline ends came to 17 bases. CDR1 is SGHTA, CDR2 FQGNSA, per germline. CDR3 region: CASSLALGLAETYEQYF. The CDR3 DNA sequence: TGTGCCAGCAGCTTAGCGCTTGGGCTAGCCGAAACCTACGAGCAGTACTTC.

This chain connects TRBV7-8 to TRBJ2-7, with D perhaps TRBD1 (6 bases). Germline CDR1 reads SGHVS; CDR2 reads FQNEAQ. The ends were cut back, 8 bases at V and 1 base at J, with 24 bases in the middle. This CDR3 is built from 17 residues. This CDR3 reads CASSTAPGRDTSYEQYF. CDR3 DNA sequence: TGTGCCAGCTCGACCGCGCCAGGCCGGGACACATCCTACGAGCAGTACTTC. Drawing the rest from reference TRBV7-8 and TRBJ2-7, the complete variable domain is GAGVSQSPRYKVAKRGQDVALRCDPISGHVSLFWYQQALGQGPEFLTYFQNEAQLDKSGLPSDRFFAERPEGSVSTLKIQRTQQEDSAVYLCASSTAPGRDTSYEQYFGPGTRLTVT.

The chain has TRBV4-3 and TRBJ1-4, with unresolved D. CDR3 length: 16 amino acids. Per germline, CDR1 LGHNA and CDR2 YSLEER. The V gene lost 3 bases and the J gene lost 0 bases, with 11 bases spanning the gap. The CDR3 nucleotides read TGCGCCAGCAGCCAGGCCAAGTTAGCAACTAATGAAAAACTGTTTTTT. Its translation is CASSQAKLATNEKLFF.

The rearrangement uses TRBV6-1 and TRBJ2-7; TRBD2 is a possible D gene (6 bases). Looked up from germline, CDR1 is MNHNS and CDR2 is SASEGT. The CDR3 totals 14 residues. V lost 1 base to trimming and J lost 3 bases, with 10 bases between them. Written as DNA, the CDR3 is TGTGCCAGCAGTGAAGGAGGAGGGTTCTACGAGCAGTACTTC. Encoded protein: CASSEGGGFYEQYF.

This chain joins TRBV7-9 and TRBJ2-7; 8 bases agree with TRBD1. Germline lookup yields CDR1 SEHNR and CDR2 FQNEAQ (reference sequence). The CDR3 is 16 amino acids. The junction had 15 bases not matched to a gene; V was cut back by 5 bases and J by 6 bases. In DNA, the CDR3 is TGTGCCAGCAGCACCCGGACAGGGACTCTTGGGAGCGAGCAGTACTTC. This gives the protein CASSTRTGTLGSEQYF. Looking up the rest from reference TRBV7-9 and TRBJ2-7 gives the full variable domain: DTGVSQNPRHKITKRGQNVTFRCDPISEHNRLYWYRQTLGQGPEFLTYFQNEAQLEKSRLLSDRFSAERPKGSFSTLEIQRTEQGDSAMYLCASSTRTGTLGSEQYFGPGTRLTVT.

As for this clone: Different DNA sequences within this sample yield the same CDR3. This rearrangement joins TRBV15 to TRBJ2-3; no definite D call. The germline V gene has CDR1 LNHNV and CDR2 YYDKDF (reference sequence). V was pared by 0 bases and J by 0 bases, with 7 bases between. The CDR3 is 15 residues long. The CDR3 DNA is TGTGCCACCAGCAGAGAAGGTCGCAGCACAGATACGCAGTATTTT. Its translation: CATSREGRSTDTQYF.

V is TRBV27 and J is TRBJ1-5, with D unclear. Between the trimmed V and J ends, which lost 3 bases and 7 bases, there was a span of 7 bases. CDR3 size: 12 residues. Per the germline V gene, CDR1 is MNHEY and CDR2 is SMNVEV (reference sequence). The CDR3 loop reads CASSLGDQPQHF. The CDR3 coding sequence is TGTGCCAGCAGTTTGGGAGACCAGCCCCAGCATTTT.

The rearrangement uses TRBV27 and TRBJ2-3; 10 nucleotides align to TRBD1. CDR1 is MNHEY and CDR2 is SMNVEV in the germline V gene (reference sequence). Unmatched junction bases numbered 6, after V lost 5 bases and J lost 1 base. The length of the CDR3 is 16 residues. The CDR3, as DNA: TGTGCCAGCAGTCCCCTCGGGACAGGGGGCACAGATACGCAGTATTTT. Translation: CASSPLGTGGTDTQYF.

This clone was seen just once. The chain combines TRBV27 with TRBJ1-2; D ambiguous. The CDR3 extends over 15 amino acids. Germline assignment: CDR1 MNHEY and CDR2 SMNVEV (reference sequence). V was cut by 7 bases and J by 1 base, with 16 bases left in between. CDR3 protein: CASTSWEEGNYGYTF. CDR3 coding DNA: TGTGCCAGCACCTCCTGGGAGGAGGGTAACTATGGCTACACCTTC.

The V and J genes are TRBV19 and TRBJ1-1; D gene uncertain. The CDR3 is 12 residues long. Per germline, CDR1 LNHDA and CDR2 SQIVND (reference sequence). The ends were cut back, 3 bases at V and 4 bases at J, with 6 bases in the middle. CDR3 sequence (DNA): TGTGCCAGTAGTATGCAGATCACTGAAGCTTTCTTT. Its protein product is CASSMQITEAFF.

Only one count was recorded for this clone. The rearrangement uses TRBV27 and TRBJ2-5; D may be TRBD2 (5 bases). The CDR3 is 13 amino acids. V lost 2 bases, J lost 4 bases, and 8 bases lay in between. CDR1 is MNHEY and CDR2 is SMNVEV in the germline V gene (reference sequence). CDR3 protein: CASSLGRVETQYF. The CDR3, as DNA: TGTGCCAGCAGTTTAGGGCGGGTAGAGACCCAGTACTTC.

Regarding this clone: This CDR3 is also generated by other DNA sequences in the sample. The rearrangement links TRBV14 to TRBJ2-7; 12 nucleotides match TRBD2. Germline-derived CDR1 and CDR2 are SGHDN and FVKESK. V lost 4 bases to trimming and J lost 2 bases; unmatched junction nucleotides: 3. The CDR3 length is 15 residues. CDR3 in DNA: TGTGCCAGCAGCCCCCGACTAGCGGGAGCCTACGAGCAGTACTTC. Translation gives CASSPRLAGAYEQYF. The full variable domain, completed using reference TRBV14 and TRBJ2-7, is EAGVTQFPSHSVIEKGQTVTLRCDPISGHDNLYWYRRVMGKEIKFLLHFVKESKQDESGMPNNRFLAERTGGTYSTLKVQPAELEDSGVYFCASSPRLAGAYEQYFGPGTRLTVT.

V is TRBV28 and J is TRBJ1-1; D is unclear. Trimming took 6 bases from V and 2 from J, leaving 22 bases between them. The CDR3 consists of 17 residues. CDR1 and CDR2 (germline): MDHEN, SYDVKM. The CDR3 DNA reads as TGTGCCAGCAGAGCGCCGGGTCGGAAACAGCCTAACACTGAAGCTTTCTTT. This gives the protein CASRAPGRKQPNTEAFF.

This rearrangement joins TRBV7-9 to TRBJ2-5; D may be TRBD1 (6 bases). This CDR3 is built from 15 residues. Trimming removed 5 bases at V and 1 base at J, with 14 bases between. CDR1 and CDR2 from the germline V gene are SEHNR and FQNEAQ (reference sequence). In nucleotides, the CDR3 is TGTGCCAGCAGCCTCAGGACAGACCTCCAAGAGACCCAGTACTTC. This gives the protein CASSLRTDLQETQYF.

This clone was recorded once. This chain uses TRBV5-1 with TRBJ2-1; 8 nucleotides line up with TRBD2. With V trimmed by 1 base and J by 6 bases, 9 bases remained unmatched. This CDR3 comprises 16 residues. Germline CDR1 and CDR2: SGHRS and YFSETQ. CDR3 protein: CASSLRGGRTSNEQFF. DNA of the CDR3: TGCGCCAGCAGCTTGAGGGGCGGGAGGACCTCCAATGAGCAGTTCTTC.

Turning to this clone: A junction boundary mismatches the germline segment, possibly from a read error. The CDR3 loop reads CASTKPGQSFFF. The CDR3 region has the DNA TGTGCCAGTACCAAACCGGGACAGTCATTTTTCTTC. The chain links TRBV19 to TRBJ1-2; 7 bases agree with TRBD1. CDR1 is LNHDA, CDR2 SQIVND, per germline (reference sequence). CDR3 size: 12 residues.

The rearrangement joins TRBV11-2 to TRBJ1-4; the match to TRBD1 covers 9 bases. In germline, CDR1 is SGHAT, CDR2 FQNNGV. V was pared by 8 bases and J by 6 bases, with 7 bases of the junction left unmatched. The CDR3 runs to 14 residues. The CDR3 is CASGGQGAYEKLFF. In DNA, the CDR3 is TGTGCCAGCGGGGGACAGGGCGCTTATGAAAAACTGTTTTTT.

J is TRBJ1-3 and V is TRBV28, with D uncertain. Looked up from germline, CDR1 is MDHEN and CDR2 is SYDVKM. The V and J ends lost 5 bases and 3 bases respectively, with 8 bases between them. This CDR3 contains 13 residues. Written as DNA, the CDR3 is TGTGCCAGCAGTGGGGATCTTGGAAACACCATATATTTT. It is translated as CASSGDLGNTIYF. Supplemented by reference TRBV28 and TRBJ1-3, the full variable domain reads DVKVTQSSRYLVKRTGEKVFLECVQDMDHENMFWYRQDPGLGLRLIYFSYDVKMKEKGDIPEGYSVSREKKERFSLILESASTNQTSMYLCASSGDLGNTIYFGEGSWLTVV.

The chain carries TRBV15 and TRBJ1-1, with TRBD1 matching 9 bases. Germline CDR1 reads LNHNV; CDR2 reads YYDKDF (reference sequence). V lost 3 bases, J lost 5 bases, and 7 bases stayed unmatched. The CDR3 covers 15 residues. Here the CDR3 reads CATSRRDRVGTEAFF. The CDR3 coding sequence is TGTGCCACCAGCAGGAGGGACAGGGTAGGGACTGAAGCTTTCTTT.

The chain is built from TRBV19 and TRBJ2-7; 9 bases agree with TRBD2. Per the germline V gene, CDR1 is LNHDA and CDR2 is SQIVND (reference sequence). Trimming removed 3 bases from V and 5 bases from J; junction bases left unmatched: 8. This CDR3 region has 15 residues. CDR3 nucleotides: TGTGCCAGTAGTATGACTAGCGGTTCACCGAACGAGCAGTACTTC. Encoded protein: CASSMTSGSPNEQYF. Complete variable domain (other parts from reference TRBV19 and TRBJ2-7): DGGITQSPKYLFRKEGQNVTLSCEQNLNHDAMYWYRQDPGQGLRLIYYSQIVNDFQKGDIAEGYSVSREKKESFPLTVTSAQKNPTAFYLCASSMTSGSPNEQYFGPGTRLTVT.

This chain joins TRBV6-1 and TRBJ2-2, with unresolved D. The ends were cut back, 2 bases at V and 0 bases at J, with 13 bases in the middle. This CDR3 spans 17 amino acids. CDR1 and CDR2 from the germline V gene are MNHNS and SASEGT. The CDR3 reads CASSEYRGEPNTGELFF. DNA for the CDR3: TGTGCCAGCAGTGAATATCGTGGCGAGCCGAACACCGGGGAGCTGTTTTTT.

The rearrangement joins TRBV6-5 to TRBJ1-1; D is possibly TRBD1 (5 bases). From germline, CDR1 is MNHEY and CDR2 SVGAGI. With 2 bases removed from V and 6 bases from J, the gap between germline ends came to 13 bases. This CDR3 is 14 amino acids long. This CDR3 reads CASSYGQGGAEAFF. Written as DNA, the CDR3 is TGTGCCAGCAGTTACGGGCAGGGTGGAGCTGAAGCTTTCTTT.

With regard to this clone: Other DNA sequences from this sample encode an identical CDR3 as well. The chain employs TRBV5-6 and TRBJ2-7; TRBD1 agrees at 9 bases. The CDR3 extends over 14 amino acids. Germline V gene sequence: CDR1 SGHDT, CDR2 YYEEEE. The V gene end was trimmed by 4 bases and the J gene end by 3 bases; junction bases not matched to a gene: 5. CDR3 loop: CASSPGQGFYEQYF. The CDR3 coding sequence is TGTGCCAGCAGCCCGGGACAGGGTTTCTACGAGCAGTACTTC.

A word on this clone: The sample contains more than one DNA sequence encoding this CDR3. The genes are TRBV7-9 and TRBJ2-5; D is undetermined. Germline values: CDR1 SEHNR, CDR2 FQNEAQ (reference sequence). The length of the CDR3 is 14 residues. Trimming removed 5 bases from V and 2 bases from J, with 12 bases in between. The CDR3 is CASSLPGRQETQYF. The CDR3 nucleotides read TGTGCCAGCAGCCTCCCGGGCAGGCAAGAGACCCAGTACTTC.

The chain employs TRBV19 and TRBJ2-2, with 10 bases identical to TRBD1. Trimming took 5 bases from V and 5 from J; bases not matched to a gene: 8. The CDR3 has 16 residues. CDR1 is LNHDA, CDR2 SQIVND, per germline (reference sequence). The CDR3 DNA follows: TGTGCCAGTAGTGCTAGGACAGGGGGTTTAACCGGGGAGCTGTTTTTT. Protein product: CASSARTGGLTGELFF.

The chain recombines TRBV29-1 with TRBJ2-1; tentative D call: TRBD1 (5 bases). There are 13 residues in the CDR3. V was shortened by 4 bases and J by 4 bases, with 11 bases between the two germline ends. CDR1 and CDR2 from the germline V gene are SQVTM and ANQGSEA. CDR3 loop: CSVVTRTYNEQFF. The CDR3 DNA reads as TGCAGCGTTGTTACTCGGACATACAATGAGCAGTTCTTC.

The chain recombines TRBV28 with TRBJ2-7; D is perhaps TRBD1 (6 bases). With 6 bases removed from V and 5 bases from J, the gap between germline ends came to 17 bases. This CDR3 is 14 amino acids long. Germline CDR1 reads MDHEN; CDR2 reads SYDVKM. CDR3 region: CASRIVQGWHEQYF. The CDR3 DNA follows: TGTGCCAGCAGAATTGTTCAGGGGTGGCACGAGCAGTACTTC.

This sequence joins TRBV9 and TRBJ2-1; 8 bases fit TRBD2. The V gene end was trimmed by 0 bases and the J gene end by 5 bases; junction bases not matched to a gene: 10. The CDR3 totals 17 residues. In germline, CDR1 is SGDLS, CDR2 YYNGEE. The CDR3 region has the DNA TGTGCCAGCAGCGTAGCTACTGGCGGGAGGCCTAACAATGAGCAGTTCTTC. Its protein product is CASSVATGGRPNNEQFF.

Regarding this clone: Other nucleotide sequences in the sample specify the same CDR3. CDR3: CAISESGGGNTEAFF. For the CDR3, the DNA is TGTGCCATCAGTGAGTCGGGCGGAGGGAACACTGAAGCTTTCTTT. The chain recombines TRBV10-3 with TRBJ1-1; unclear D gene. CDR3 length: 15 amino acids. The germline V gene encodes CDR1 ENHRY and CDR2 SYGVKD. Trimming shortened V by 0 bases and J by 1 base, and 9 bases separated the two germline ends.

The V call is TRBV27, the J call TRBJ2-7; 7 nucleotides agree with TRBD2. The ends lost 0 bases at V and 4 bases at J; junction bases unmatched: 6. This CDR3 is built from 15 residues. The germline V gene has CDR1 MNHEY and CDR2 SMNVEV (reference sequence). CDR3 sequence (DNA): TGTGCCAGCAGTTTATCCCGACTAGCAGATTACGAGCAGTACTTC. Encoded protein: CASSLSRLADYEQYF.

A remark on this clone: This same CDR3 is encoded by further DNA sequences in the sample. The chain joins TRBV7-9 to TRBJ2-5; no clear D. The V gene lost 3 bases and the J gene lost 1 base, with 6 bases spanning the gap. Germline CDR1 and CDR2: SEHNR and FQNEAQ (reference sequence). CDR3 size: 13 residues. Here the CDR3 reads CASSLVAQETQYF. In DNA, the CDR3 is TGTGCCAGCAGCTTGGTAGCCCAAGAGACCCAGTACTTC. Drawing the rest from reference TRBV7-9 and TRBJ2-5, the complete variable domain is DTGVSQNPRHKITKRGQNVTFRCDPISEHNRLYWYRQTLGQGPEFLTYFQNEAQLEKSRLLSDRFSAERPKGSFSTLEIQRTEQGDSAMYLCASSLVAQETQYFGPGTRLLVL.

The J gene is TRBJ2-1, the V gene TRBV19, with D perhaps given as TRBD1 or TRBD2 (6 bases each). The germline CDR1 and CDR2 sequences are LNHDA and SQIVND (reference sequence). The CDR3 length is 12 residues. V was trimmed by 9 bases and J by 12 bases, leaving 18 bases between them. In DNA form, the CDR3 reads TGTGCCAGCCTGAATTCGGGGGACACGCAGTTCTTC. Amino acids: CASLNSGDTQFF.